The T cell receptor beta chain described here comes from a study of blood T cell repertoires in COVID-19. Cohort assignment relied on participant-reported clinical history. Deletions cut 7 bases from V and 3 bases from J, with 7 bases between. CDR1 SGHTA and CDR2 FQGNSA come from the germline V gene. The CDR3 length is 13 residues. Repertoires were generated with immunoSEQ multiplex PCR, while TCRdb's copy carries only in-frame clones and drops some. The sample comprises more than 200,000 clones, under 95% of which are singletons, and 1.9% rests with the top ten. The sequencing input was PBMCs or T cells enriched from blood (not recorded which). The TCR was taken from a woman between 18 and 29 years old who had recovered from COVID-19. The rearrangement uses TRBV7-2 and TRBJ1-6; D is ambiguous. The CDR3 nucleotides are TGTGCCAGCACTTCCCTCTATAATTCACCCCTCCACTTT. As protein: CASTSLYNSPLHF.